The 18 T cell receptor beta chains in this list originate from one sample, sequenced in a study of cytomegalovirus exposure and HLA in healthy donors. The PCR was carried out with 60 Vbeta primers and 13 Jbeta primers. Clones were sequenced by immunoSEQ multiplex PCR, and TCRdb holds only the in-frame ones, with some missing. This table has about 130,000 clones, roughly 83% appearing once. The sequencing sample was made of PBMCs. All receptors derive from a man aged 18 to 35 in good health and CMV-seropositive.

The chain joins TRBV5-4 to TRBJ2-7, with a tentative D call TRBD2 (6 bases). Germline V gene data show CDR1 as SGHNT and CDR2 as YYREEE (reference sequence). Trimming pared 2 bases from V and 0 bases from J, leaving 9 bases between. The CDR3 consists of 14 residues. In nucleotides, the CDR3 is TGTGCCAGCAGCTTACGGGACTCCTCCTACGAGCAGTACTTC. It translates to CASSLRDSSYEQYF. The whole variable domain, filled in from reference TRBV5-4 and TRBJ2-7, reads ETGVTQSPTHLIKTRGQQVTLRCSSQSGHNTVSWYQQALGQGPQFIFQYYREEENGRGNFPPRFSGLQFPNYSSELNVNALELDDSALYLCASSLRDSSYEQYFGPGTRLTVT.

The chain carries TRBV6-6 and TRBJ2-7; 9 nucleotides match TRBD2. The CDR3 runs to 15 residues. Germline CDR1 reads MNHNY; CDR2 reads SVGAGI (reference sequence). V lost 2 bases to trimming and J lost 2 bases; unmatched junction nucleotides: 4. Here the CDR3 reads CASSYRLAGPYEQYF. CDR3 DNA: TGTGCCAGCAGTTACCGGCTAGCGGGGCCCTACGAGCAGTACTTC.

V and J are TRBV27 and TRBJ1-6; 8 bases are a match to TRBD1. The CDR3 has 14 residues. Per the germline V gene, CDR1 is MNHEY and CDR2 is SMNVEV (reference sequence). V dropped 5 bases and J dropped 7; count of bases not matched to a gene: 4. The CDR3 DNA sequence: TGTGCCAGCAGTCTGACAGGGGAGAATTCACCCCTCCACTTT. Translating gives CASSLTGENSPLHF.

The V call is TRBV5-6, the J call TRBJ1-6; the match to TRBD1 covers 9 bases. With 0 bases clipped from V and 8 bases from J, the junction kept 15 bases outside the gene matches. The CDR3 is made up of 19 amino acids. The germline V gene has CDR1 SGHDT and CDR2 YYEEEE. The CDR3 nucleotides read TGTGCCAGCAGCTTGGCCCCGGGACAGGGAAAAGGGGTTGATTCACCCCTCCACTTT. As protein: CASSLAPGQGKGVDSPLHF.

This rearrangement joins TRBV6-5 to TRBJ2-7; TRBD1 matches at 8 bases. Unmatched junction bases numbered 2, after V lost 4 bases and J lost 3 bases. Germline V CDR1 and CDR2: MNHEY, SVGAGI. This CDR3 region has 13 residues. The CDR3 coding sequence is TGTGCCAGCAGTTTGGACAGGGACTACGAGCAGTACTTC. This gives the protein CASSLDRDYEQYF.

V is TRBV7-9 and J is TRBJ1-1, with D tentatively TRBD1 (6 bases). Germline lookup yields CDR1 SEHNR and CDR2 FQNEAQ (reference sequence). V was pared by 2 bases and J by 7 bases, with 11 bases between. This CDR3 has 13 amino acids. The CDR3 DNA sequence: TGTGCCAGCAGCTTATTAGGGACATTTGAAGCTTTCTTT. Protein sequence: CASSLLGTFEAFF.

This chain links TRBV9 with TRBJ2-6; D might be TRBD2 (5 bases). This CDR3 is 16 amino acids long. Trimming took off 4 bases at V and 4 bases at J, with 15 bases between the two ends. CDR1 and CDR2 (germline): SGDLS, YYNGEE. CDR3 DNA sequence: TGTGCCAGCAGCTCCCGGGGAGCCATCGGGGCCAACGTCCTGACTTTC. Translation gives CASSSRGAIGANVLTF.

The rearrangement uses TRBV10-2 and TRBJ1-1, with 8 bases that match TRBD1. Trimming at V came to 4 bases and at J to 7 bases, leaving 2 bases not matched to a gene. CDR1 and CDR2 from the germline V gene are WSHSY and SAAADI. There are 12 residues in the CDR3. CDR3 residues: CASSATGGEAFF. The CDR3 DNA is TGCGCCAGCAGTGCAACAGGGGGTGAAGCTTTCTTT.

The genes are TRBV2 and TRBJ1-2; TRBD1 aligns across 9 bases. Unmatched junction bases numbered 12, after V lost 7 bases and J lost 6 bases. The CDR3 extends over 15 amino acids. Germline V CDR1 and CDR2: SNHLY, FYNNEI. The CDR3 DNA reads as TGTGCCAGCACCTCTTCGAACAGGGGGCTGGATGGCTACACCTTC. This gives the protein CASTSSNRGLDGYTF.

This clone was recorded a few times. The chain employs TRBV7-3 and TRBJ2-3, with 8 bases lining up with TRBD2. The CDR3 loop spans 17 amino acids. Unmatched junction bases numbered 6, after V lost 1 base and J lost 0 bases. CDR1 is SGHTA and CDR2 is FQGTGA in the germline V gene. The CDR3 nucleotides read TGTGCCAGCAGCTTAATGAAGGCTAGCGGGAGCACAGATACGCAGTATTTT. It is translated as CASSLMKASGSTDTQYF.

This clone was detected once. Written as DNA, the CDR3 is TGTGCCCTTGGGGCAGGGGCTATGAATGAGCAGTTCTTC. It is translated as CALGAGAMNEQFF. The chain has TRBV30 and TRBJ2-1, with D maybe TRBD1 (6 bases). CDR3 size: 13 residues. Germline values: CDR1 GTSNPN, CDR2 SVGIG (reference sequence). V lost 8 bases and J 7 bases, leaving 18 bases between the germline ends.

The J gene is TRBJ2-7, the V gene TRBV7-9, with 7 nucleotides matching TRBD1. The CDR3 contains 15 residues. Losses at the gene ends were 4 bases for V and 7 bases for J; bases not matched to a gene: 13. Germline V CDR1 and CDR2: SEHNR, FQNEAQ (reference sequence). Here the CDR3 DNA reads TGTGCCAGCAGCTCCCCGACAGGGACCTACAGGGAGCAGTACTTC. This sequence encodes CASSSPTGTYREQYF.

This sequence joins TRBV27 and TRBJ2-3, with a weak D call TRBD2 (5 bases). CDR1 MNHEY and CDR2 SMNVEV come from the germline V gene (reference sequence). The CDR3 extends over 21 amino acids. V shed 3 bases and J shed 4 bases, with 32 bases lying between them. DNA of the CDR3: TGTGCCAGCAGTTTTCTAGCCGAGCGCTTCAGACTATCTTCGTCCTCAGATACGCAGTATTTT. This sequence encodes CASSFLAERFRLSSSSDTQYF.

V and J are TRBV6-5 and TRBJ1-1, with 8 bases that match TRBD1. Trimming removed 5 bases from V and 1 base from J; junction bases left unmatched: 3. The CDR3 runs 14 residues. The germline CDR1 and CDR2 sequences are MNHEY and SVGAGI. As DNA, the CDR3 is TGTGCCAGCAGTAGGACAGGGAGGAACACTGAAGCTTTCTTT. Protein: CASSRTGRNTEAFF.

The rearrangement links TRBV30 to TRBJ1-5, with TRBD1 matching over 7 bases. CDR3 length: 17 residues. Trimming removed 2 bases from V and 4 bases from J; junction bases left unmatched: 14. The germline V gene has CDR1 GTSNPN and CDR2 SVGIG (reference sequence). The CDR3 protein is CAWSFWTGGRSNQPQHF. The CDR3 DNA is TGTGCCTGGAGTTTCTGGACAGGAGGGAGATCGAATCAGCCCCAGCATTTT.

This CDR3 is CASSLEGAENYGYTF. The CDR3, as DNA: TGCGCCAGCAGCTTAGAGGGGGCGGAAAACTATGGCTACACCTTC. The chain combines TRBV5-1 with TRBJ1-2; TRBD1 matches 7 bases. Per germline, CDR1 SGHRS and CDR2 YFSETQ. The V gene end was trimmed by 2 bases and the J gene end by 2 bases; junction bases not matched to a gene: 6. This CDR3 spans 15 amino acids.

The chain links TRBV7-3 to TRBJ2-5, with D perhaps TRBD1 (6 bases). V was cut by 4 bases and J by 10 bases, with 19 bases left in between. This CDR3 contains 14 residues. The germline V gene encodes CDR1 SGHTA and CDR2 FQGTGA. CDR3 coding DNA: TGTGCCAGCAGCTCGGACAGTGCCAGGGGTGGCCAGTACTTC. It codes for CASSSDSARGGQYF. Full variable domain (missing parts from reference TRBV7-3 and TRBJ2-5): GAGVSQTPSNKVTEKGKYVELRCDPISGHTALYWYRQSLGQGPEFLIYFQGTGAADDSGLPNDRFFAVRPEGSVSTLKIQRTERGDSAVYLCASSSDSARGGQYFGPGTRLLVL.

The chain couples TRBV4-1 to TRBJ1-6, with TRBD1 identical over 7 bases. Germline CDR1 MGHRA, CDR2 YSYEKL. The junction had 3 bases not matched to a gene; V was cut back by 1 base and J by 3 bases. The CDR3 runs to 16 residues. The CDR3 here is CASSQATGDYNSPLHF. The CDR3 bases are TGCGCCAGCAGCCAAGCAACAGGGGACTATAATTCACCCCTCCACTTT.